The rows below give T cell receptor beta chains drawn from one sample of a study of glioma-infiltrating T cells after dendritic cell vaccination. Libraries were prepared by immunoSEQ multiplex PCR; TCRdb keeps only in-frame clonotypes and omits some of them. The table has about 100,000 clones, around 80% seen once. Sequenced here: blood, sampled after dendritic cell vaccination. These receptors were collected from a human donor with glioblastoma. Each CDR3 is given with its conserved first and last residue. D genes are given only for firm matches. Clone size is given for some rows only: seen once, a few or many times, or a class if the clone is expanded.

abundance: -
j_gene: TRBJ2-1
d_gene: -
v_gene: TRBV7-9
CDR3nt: TGTGCCAGCAGCCTAACTAAGGACAGTTACAATGAGCAGTTCTTC
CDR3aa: CASSLTKDSYNEQFF

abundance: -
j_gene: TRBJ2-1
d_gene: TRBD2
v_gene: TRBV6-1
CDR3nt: TGTGCCAGCAGGACTAGCGGGAGGGTCGGTGAGCAGTTCTTC
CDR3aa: CASRTSGRVGEQFF

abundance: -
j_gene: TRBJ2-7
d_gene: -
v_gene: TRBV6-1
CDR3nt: TGTGCCAGCAGTACTCAGGGTTTTAGCTCCTACGAGCAGTACTTC
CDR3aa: CASSTQGFSSYEQYF

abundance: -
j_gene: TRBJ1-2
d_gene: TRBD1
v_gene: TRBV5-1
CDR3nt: TGCGCCAGCAGCTTGGGGGGACAGGGGGGCTATGGCTACACCTTC
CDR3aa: CASSLGGQGGYGYTF

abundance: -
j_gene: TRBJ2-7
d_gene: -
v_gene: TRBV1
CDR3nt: TGCACCAGCAGCCAGCTCAGGACTCATGCCTACGAGCAGTACTTC
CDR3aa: CTSSQLRTHAYEQYF

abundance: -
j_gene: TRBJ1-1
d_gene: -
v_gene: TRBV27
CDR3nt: TGTGCCAGCAGTTTGCGGAACACTGAAGCTTTCTTT
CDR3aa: CASSLRNTEAFF

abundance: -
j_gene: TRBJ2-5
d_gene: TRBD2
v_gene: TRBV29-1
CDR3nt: TGCAGCGTTGAGGATTGGCGCGGGAGAAGAGGAGAGACCCAGTACTTC
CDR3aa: CSVEDWRGRRGETQYF

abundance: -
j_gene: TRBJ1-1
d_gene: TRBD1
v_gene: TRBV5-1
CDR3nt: TGCGCCAGCGAACCAACAGGGGGTATGAACACTGAAGCTTTCTTT
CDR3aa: CASEPTGGMNTEAFF

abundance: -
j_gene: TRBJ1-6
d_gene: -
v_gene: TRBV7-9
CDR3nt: TGTGCCAGCAGCCCCCTTAGAACAGGGCTGATCAATTCACCCCTCCACTTT
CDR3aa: CASSPLRTGLINSPLHF

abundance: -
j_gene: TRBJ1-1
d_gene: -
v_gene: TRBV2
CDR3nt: TGTGCCAGAGGAGCTATGAACACTGAAGCTTTCTTT
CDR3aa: CARGAMNTEAFF

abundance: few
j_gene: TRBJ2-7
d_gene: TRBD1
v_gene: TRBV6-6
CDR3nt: TGTGCCAGCAGGCCGGGGACAGGGGGCTCCTACGAGCAGTACTTC
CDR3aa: CASRPGTGGSYEQYF

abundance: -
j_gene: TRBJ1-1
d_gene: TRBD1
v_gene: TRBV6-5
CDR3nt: TGTGCCAGCAGTTACTCACAGGGGGCTGAAGCTTTCTTT
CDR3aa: CASSYSQGAEAFF

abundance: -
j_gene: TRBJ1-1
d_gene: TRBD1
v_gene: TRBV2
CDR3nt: TGTGCCAGCAGCTCGCCCCGGGACAGGGGGCCGGGTGAAGCTTTCTTT
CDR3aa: CASSSPRDRGPGEAFF

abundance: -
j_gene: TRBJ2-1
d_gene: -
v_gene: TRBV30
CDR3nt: TGTGCCTGGCAACCGGGACTGAGGGGCAATGAGCAGTTCTTC
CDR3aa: CAWQPGLRGNEQFF

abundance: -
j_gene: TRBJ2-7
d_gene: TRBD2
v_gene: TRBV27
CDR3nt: TGTGCCAGCAGTTTAAAATGGACTAGCTACGAGCAGTACTTC
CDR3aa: CASSLKWTSYEQYF

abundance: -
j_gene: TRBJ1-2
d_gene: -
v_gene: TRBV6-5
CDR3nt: TGTGCCAGCAAAGGCAGCGCCCATGGCTACACCTTC
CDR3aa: CASKGSAHGYTF

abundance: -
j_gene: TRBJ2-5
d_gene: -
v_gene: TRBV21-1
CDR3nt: TGTGCCAGCAGCAAAGCTGGGGAGGGCCCTCAAGAGACCCAGTACTTC
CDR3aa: CASSKAGEGPQETQYF

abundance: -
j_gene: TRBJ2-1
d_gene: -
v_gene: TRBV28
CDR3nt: TGTGCCAGCAGTTTAGCCAGCTCCTACAATGAGCAGTTCTTC
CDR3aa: CASSLASSYNEQFF

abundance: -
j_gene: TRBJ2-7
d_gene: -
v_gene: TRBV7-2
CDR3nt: TGTGCCAGCAGCTTAAAGGGGACCTACGAGCAGTACTTC
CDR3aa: CASSLKGTYEQYF

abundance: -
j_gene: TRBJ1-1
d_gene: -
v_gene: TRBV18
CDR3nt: TGTGCCAGCTCACCACTAGTGGCAGGCATGAACACTGAAGCTTTCTTT
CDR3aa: CASSPLVAGMNTEAFF

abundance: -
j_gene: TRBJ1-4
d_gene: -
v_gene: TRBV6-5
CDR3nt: TGTGCCAGCAGGGTCGGGGACTCCAATGAAAAACTGTTTTTT
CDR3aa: CASRVGDSNEKLFF

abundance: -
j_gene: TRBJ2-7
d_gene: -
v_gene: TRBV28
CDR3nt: TGTGCCAGCAGTTCCCCCGGATGGAGCTCCTACGAGCAGTACTTC
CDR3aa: CASSSPGWSSYEQYF

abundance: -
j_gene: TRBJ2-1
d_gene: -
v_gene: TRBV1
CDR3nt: TGCACCAGCAAAAAAAGGGGCGCGGGAGGGATGGTGTACAATGAGCAGTTCTTC
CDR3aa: CTSKKRGAGGMVYNEQFF

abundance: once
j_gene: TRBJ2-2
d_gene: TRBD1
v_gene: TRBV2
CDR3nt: TGTGCCAGCAGTGAATTAGGACAGGGTAAAGTCGTCGGGGAGCTGTTTTTT
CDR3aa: CASSELGQGKVVGELFF

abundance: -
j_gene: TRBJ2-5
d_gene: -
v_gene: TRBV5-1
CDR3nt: TGCGCCAGCAGCTCGGGAGCGGTACAAGAGACCCAGTACTTC
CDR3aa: CASSSGAVQETQYF

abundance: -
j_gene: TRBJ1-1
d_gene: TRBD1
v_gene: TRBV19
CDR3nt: TGTGCCAGTAGTATGACAGGGGGCACTGAAGCTTTCTTT
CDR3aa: CASSMTGGTEAFF

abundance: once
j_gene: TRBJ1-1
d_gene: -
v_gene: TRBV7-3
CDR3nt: TGTGCCAGCAGCTTAGAGGTAAACACTGAAGCTTTCTTT
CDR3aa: CASSLEVNTEAFF